This T cell receptor (beta chain) was identified in a study of blood T cell repertoires in COVID-19. The wider study: Collection of acute and convalescent COVID-19 samples took place in the United States, Italy and Spain. T cells, B-cell-depleted T cells, or PBMCs supplied cDNA or gDNA.

Authors' data handling: Reference gene primer amplification gave estimated nucleated cell counts. TCRdb's table, derived via immunoSEQ multiplex PCR, lists solely in-frame clones and lacks some. V and J calls and clone size are as listed in that table; D and trimming were resolved from the DNA. The repertoire includes 63,000 or so clones, over 80% of them detected once, and just over 40% sits in the top ten. From germline, CDR1 is MNHEY and CDR2 SVGAGI. This CDR3 spans 12 amino acids. The junction had 7 bases not matched to a gene; V was cut back by 10 bases and J by 5 bases. Sequencing was done on a sample of peripheral blood. This clonotype was sampled from a human donor in a cohort sampled during active COVID-19. This chain joins TRBV6-5 and TRBJ2-5; 7 bases are shared with TRBD1. The CDR3 DNA follows: TGTGCCACCGCCGGGACAGCGGAGACCCAGTACTTC. This codes for CATAGTAETQYF.